The 16 T cell receptor beta chains below come from one sample, sequenced in a study of T cell responses to AZD1222 COVID-19 vaccine. Some clones are missing from TCRdb's copy, which holds only in-frame ones; the method was immunoSEQ multiplex PCR. This sample has 100,000 to 150,000 clones, with over 80% found just once. The sequenced sample was peripheral blood, obtained on day 0 of AZD1222 vaccination. The receptors derive from an adult in good health.

V gene TRBV7-2 combines with J gene TRBJ1-5; D is uncertain. CDR3 length: 15 residues. With 1 base removed from V and 0 bases from J, the gap between germline ends came to 7 bases. Germline V gene sequence: CDR1 SGHTA, CDR2 FQGNSA. The CDR3 sequence: CASSLGDHSNQPQHF. CDR3 DNA sequence: TGTGCCAGCAGCTTAGGGGATCATAGCAATCAGCCCCAGCATTTT.

V usage is TRBV11-2 and J usage is TRBJ2-7; TRBD1 agrees at 8 bases. Germline V lookup: CDR1 SGHAT, CDR2 FQNNGV. This CDR3 is 15 amino acids long. After removal of 7 bases from V and 4 bases from J, the junction contained 12 bases not matched to a gene. The CDR3 nucleotides read TGTGCCAGCACCTCGGCCAGGACAGGGAAATACGAGCAGTACTTC. It is translated as CASTSARTGKYEQYF.

This rearrangement joins TRBV2 to TRBJ1-2, with TRBD1 matching over 11 bases. This CDR3 contains 13 residues. Germline lookup yields CDR1 SNHLY and CDR2 FYNNEI. With 4 bases clipped from V and 7 bases from J, the junction kept 2 bases outside the gene matches. For the CDR3, the DNA is TGTGCCAGCAGTGGGGACAGGGGGGCTGGCTACACCTTC. This translates into CASSGDRGAGYTF.

V and J are TRBV4-1 and TRBJ1-2, with D unresolved. CDR3 length: 14 residues. Trimming pared 1 base from V and 2 bases from J, leaving 8 bases between. The V gene's germline CDR1 is MGHRA and CDR2 YSYEKL. The CDR3 region has the DNA TGCGCCAGCAGCCAAGCACAGTCCAACTATGGCTACACCTTC. Encoded protein: CASSQAQSNYGYTF.

V gene TRBV2 combines with J gene TRBJ2-2; 8 nucleotides line up with TRBD1. Germline CDR1 and CDR2: SNHLY and FYNNEI. This CDR3 has 14 residues. With 6 bases clipped from V and 6 bases from J, the junction kept 6 bases outside the gene matches. CDR3 DNA: TGTGCCAGCAGCATGACAGGGGCGGCCGGGGAGCTGTTTTTT. Translating it yields CASSMTGAAGELFF.

The rearrangement links TRBV27 to TRBJ1-5, with D possibly being TRBD1 (6 bases). Germline V gene lookup returns CDR1 MNHEY and CDR2 SMNVEV (reference sequence). CDR3 size: 13 residues. V gave up 8 bases and J gave up 5 bases, with 13 bases separating them. CDR3 region: CASARTEYQPQHF. CDR3 DNA: TGTGCCAGCGCCCGGACAGAATATCAGCCCCAGCATTTT.

V and J are TRBV7-9 and TRBJ1-2; D remains unclear. V gave up 3 bases and J gave up 3 bases, with 5 bases separating them. CDR1 and CDR2 from the germline V gene are SEHNR and FQNEAQ (reference sequence). CDR3 length: 12 residues. CDR3 in DNA: TGTGCCAGCAGCTTGGGAGACTATGGCTACACCTTC. It yields the protein CASSLGDYGYTF.

The DNA for the CDR3 is TGTGCCACCAGCAGCATGACCGGGACAGGGGATGAAAAACTGTTTTTT. Translated, it gives CATSSMTGTGDEKLFF. The chain recombines TRBV15 with TRBJ1-4; 10 bases align to TRBD1. The CDR3 covers 16 residues. Germline trimming cut 3 bases from V and 6 bases from J; bases unmatched to any gene: 7. Per the germline V gene, CDR1 is LNHNV and CDR2 is YYDKDF (reference sequence).

This sequence joins TRBV3-1 (or the pseudogene TRBV3-2) and TRBJ2-1; 7 nucleotides match TRBD1. V gave up 3 bases and J gave up 8 bases; unmatched junction bases: 10. Germline lookup yields CDR1 LGHDT and CDR2 YNNKEL (reference sequence). The CDR3 contains 15 residues. Written as DNA, the CDR3 is TGTGCCAGCAGCCAGACAGGGCGTAATTGGGATGAGCAGTTCTTC. It codes for CASSQTGRNWDEQFF.

The V call is TRBV5-1, the J call TRBJ2-2, with 8 bases matching TRBD1. Germline V lookup: CDR1 SGHRS, CDR2 YFSETQ. Trimming removed 5 bases from V and 1 base from J; junction bases left unmatched: 1. CDR3 length: 14 residues. CDR3 coding DNA: TGCGCCAGCAGTGGGACAGGGAACACCGGGGAGCTGTTTTTT. Translation gives CASSGTGNTGELFF.

This clone was seen only once. The rearrangement links TRBV7-8 to TRBJ2-7; 10 bases align to TRBD2. The ends lost 5 bases at V and 1 base at J; junction bases unmatched: 14. The CDR3 sequence is 18 residues long. Looked up from germline, CDR1 is SGHVS and CDR2 is FQNEAQ. The CDR3 protein is CASSPGHLRTSGSYEQYF. The DNA for the CDR3 is TGTGCCAGCAGCCCGGGACACCTCCGGACTAGCGGTTCCTACGAGCAGTACTTC.

The chain combines TRBV6-6 with TRBJ1-2, with D unresolved. This CDR3 comprises 15 residues. The V gene's germline CDR1 is MNHNY and CDR2 SVGAGI (reference sequence). Trimming stripped 6 bases from V and 6 bases from J, with 20 bases between. The chain's CDR3 is CASRLLSVFLDGYTF. As DNA, the CDR3 is TGTGCCAGCAGATTACTATCGGTTTTTTTAGATGGCTACACCTTC.

The chain links TRBV30 to TRBJ2-7, with D possibly matching TRBD2 (6 bases). Germline values: CDR1 GTSNPN, CDR2 SVGIG (reference sequence). Deletions cut 3 bases from V and 7 bases from J, with 13 bases between. The CDR3 has 12 residues. The CDR3 is CAWSVGAGEQYF. The CDR3 region has the DNA TGTGCCTGGAGCGTCGGGGCGGGGGAGCAGTACTTC. The variable domain in full, with the rest retrieved from reference TRBV30 and TRBJ2-7, is SQTIHQWPATLVQPVGSPLSLECTVEGTSNPNLYWYRQAAGRGLQLLFYSVGIGQISSEVPQNLSASRPQDRQFILSSKKLLLSDSGFYLCAWSVGAGEQYFGPGTRLTVT.

The chain is built from TRBV5-1 and TRBJ2-7; no firm D call. The germline V gene encodes CDR1 SGHRS and CDR2 YFSETQ. Trimming took 7 bases from V and 0 from J, leaving 14 bases between them. CDR3 size: 14 residues. DNA for the CDR3: TGCGCCAGCTCTGTGCAGGCGAGCTCCTACGAGCAGTACTTC. It encodes CASSVQASSYEQYF.

V gene TRBV19 combines with J gene TRBJ2-7; 10 bases align to TRBD1. Trimming cost V 6 bases and J 1 base; bases outside gene matches: 9. The germline gives CDR1 LNHDA, CDR2 SQIVND (reference sequence). This CDR3 has 16 amino acids. DNA of the CDR3: TGTGCCAGTAGCCGAGGGACAGGGGTGGTATCCTACGAGCAGTACTTC. Translation gives CASSRGTGVVSYEQYF.

The chain carries TRBV6-6 and TRBJ2-1, with D uncertain. Between the trimmed V and J ends, which lost 8 bases and 0 bases, there was a span of 14 bases. The germline V gene encodes CDR1 MNHNY and CDR2 SVGAGI (reference sequence). This CDR3 spans 15 amino acids. DNA of the CDR3: TGTGCCAGCGCGCCTATCCCGACCTCCTACAATGAGCAGTTCTTC. It codes for CASAPIPTSYNEQFF.